This TCR beta chain was recorded in a study of patients and donors after allogeneic stem cell transplantation. The CDR3 has 14 residues. The V gene lost 3 bases and the J gene lost 7 bases, with 16 bases spanning the gap. Germline lookup yields CDR1 LGHDT and CDR2 YNNKEL (reference sequence). TCRdb called the RT-PCR reads again in MiXCR, with one record for every CDR3 protein. Among about 24,000 distinct CDR3 sequences listed, about 30% were seen once. This clonotype was observed a handful of times. The chain is built from TRBV3-1 and TRBJ2-7, with a possible D match to TRBD2 (7 bases). Sequencing was performed on blood, either unsorted or a sorted T cell fraction (not recorded which). This TCR came from a human donor who was either an allogeneic HSCT recipient or a stem cell or donor lymphocyte infusion donor (not recorded which). It is not recorded whose cells these are; they may come from a transplant donor. The CDR3 bases are TGTGCCAGCAGCCATGCGGCGGGGGCCGGGGAGCAGTACTTC. Its protein product is CASSHAAGAGEQYF.